One sample yielded the 2 T cell receptor beta chains listed below, sequenced in a study of T cell responses to AZD1222 COVID-19 vaccine. Profiling relied on immunoSEQ multiplex PCR, and the TCRdb table lists in-frame clones only, not all of them. The sample has approximately 150,000 clones; around 90% are singletons. Sequencing was performed on peripheral blood, taken 28 days after the second AZD1222 dose. These receptor sequences come from an adult who received the AZD1222 COVID-19 vaccine.

The chain carries TRBV24-1 and TRBJ2-5, with D uncertain. CDR3 length: 12 residues. V was trimmed by 3 bases and J by 4 bases, leaving 5 bases between them. In germline, CDR1 is KGHDR, CDR2 SFDVKD. The CDR3 sequence: CATSDLRETQYF. The CDR3 DNA reads as TGTGCCACCAGTGATCTCCGAGAGACCCAGTACTTC.

The V call is TRBV9, the J call TRBJ2-1, with 11 nucleotides matching TRBD2. Per germline, CDR1 SGDLS and CDR2 YYNGEE. V shed 4 bases and J 7 bases; nucleotides not matched to a gene: 7. CDR3 length equals 15 residues. The chain's CDR3 is CASSFRLAGRNEQFF. The CDR3 DNA reads as TGTGCCAGCAGCTTTCGACTAGCGGGACGGAATGAGCAGTTCTTC.